This T cell receptor (beta chain) was recovered during a study of T cells in Graves' hyperthyroidism and ophthalmopathy. Study-level background: Peripheral blood was drawn at first diagnosis, prior to all treatment.

This clonotype was observed many times. RNA transcripts provided the source from which TCR beta CDR3 regions were amplified. Carried out on the TCR CDR3, a first-round RT-PCR used the HTBI primer set. Using its own MiXCR run on the multiplex PCR reads, TCRdb lists one record per CDR3 protein. The sample lists roughly 110,000 distinct CDR3 sequences, roughly 15% seen once, with less than 50% in the top ten. The source material was blood. The sequence came from a woman between 45 and 60 years old with Graves' hyperthyroidism.

The CDR3, as DNA: TGCAGTGCGACCCCCGGGGTACTAGCGGGGATCCATCGCACAGATACGCAGTATTTT. Translation: CSATPGVLAGIHRTDTQYF. This chain links TRBV20-1 with TRBJ2-3, with 10 nucleotides matching TRBD2. The CDR3 runs to 19 residues. Germline V gives CDR1 DFQATT, CDR2 SNEGSKA (reference sequence). J was trimmed by 1 base and V by 6 bases; bases with no gene match: 19.